The 17 T cell receptor beta chains listed next were all sequenced from one sample in a study of graft-versus-host responses after intestinal transplantation. Data came from immunoSEQ multiplex PCR; TCRdb stores just in-frame clones and leaves some out. The data show roughly 97,000 clones, with 91% seen just once and approximately 0.17% held by the top ten. For these TCRs, the target antigens are not known. The starting material was unstimulated CD4+ T cells sorted from spleen or lymph node cells, obtained before transplant. These receptors originate from a human donor who was the organ donor for an intestinal transplant.

The rearrangement joins TRBV10-1 to TRBJ2-7; no firm D call. V was trimmed by 10 bases and J by 3 bases, leaving 16 bases between them. The CDR3 length is 13 residues. Germline-derived CDR1 and CDR2 are WNHNN and SYGVQD (reference sequence). As DNA, the CDR3 is TGCGCCACCCAGTGGCACAGCTTCTACGAGCAGTACTTC. The encoded protein is CATQWHSFYEQYF.

The chain couples TRBV7-2 to TRBJ2-1, with D unresolved. This CDR3 region has 11 residues. V lost 5 bases to trimming and J lost 4 bases, with 3 bases between them. Germline V lookup: CDR1 SGHTA, CDR2 FQGNSA. As DNA, the CDR3 is TGTGCCAGCAGCCGTTACAATGAGCAGTTCTTC. Its protein product is CASSRYNEQFF.

The chain is built from TRBV27 and TRBJ2-3; a weak D match, TRBD2 (6 bases). The CDR3 spans 14 residues. Per germline, CDR1 MNHEY and CDR2 SMNVEV (reference sequence). V was trimmed by 5 bases and J by 2 bases, leaving 11 bases between them. The CDR3 coding sequence is TGTGCCAGCAGTGCTGGGCGGGACACAGATACGCAGTATTTT. Encoded protein: CASSAGRDTDTQYF.

Notes on this clone: The sample has other DNA sequences that encode this CDR3 too. This rearrangement joins TRBV7-9 to TRBJ2-7; 9 nucleotides align to TRBD1. The V gene end was trimmed by 5 bases and the J gene end by 2 bases; junction bases not matched to a gene: 7. The CDR3 spans 15 residues. The germline CDR1 and CDR2 sequences are SEHNR and FQNEAQ (reference sequence). The CDR3 DNA follows: TGTGCCAGCAGCGCGCAGGGACAGGGCCCCTACGAGCAGTACTTC. Translated: CASSAQGQGPYEQYF.

This chain links TRBV7-2 with TRBJ2-3, with a weak D call TRBD1 (5 bases). Looked up from germline, CDR1 is SGHTA and CDR2 is FQGNSA. Deletions cut 4 bases from V and 4 bases from J, with 9 bases between. The CDR3 totals 13 residues. The CDR3 spells CASSSPGSDTQYF. DNA for the CDR3: TGTGCCAGCAGCTCCCCAGGGTCAGATACGCAGTATTTT.

CDR3: CASSVGGAFTEAFF. In DNA form, the CDR3 reads TGTGCCAGCAGCGTGGGGGGGGCGTTCACTGAAGCTTTCTTT. The chain recombines TRBV9 with TRBJ1-1, with D perhaps matching TRBD1 (6 bases). Germline V gives CDR1 SGDLS, CDR2 YYNGEE. Between the trimmed V and J ends, which lost 2 bases and 4 bases, there was a span of 12 bases. The CDR3 covers 14 residues. Filled out from reference TRBV9 and TRBJ1-1, the complete variable domain reads DSGVTQTPKHLITATGQRVTLRCSPRSGDLSVYWYQQSLDQGLQFLIQYYNGEERAKGNILERFSAQQFPDLHSELNLSSLELGDSALYFCASSVGGAFTEAFFGQGTRLTVV.

V and J are TRBV4-2 and TRBJ2-2, with 11 positions matching TRBD2. This CDR3 is 18 amino acids long. J lost 1 base, V lost 4 bases, and 8 bases had no gene match. Germline V gene data show CDR1 as LGHNA and CDR2 as YNFKEQ. CDR3 residues: CASSPDPTSGGNTGELFF. In nucleotides, the CDR3 is TGTGCCAGCAGCCCAGACCCTACTAGCGGGGGGAACACCGGGGAGCTGTTTTTT.

J is TRBJ1-5 and V is TRBV2; TRBD1 agrees at 8 bases. The CDR3 is made up of 15 amino acids. The ends lost 5 bases at V and 0 bases at J; junction bases unmatched: 3. Germline assignment: CDR1 SNHLY and CDR2 FYNNEI. The chain's CDR3 is CASSPDRASNQPQHF. Written as DNA, the CDR3 is TGTGCCAGCAGTCCGGACAGGGCTAGCAATCAGCCCCAGCATTTT.

As DNA, the CDR3 is TGTGCCAGTAGTAGGGCGGGGCTCCCTTTACATGAGCAGTTCTTC. Translating it yields CASSRAGLPLHEQFF. This chain joins TRBV19 and TRBJ2-1, with D maybe TRBD2 (6 bases). Germline V gene sequence: CDR1 LNHDA, CDR2 SQIVND (reference sequence). V dropped 4 bases and J dropped 8 bases, with 18 bases sitting between them. This CDR3 comprises 15 residues.

V gene TRBV7-9 combines with J gene TRBJ2-3; 7 bases line up with TRBD1. The CDR3 length is 13 residues. Germline V gene lookup returns CDR1 SEHNR and CDR2 FQNEAQ (reference sequence). V trimming: 10 bases; J trimming: 2 bases; junction bases outside the gene matches: 6. CDR3 DNA: TGTGCCAACCGGGACAGTAACACAGATACGCAGTATTTT. Its translation: CANRDSNTDTQYF.

The V and J genes are TRBV7-2 and TRBJ1-5; D is ambiguous. The CDR3 is 13 residues long. V gave up 1 base and J gave up 7 bases, with 8 bases separating them. Germline CDR1 is SGHTA and CDR2 is FQGNSA. The CDR3 loop reads CASSLELGQPQHF. The CDR3 nucleotides read TGTGCCAGCAGCTTAGAGCTGGGCCAGCCCCAGCATTTT.

The chain carries TRBV7-8 and TRBJ1-2; TRBD1 aligns across 9 bases. Germline V CDR1 and CDR2: SGHVS, FQNEAQ. This CDR3 contains 14 residues. V gave up 5 bases and J gave up 5 bases; unmatched junction bases: 6. In nucleotides, the CDR3 is TGTGCCAGCAGCGCCAGGACAGGGGCTTATGGCTACACCTTC. This codes for CASSARTGAYGYTF.

The V gene is TRBV10-1, the J gene TRBJ2-5, with TRBD1 identical over 8 bases. The J call could be wrong; TRBJ2-7 is a better fit for the DNA end. CDR3 length: 13 residues. Germline CDR1 and CDR2: WNHNN and SYGVQD (reference sequence). The CDR3 spells CAGFGQGAYEQYF. In DNA, the CDR3 is TGCGCCGGTTTTGGACAGGGAGCCTACGAGCAGTACTTC.

V and J are TRBV29-1 and TRBJ1-2; 9 bases match TRBD1. The CDR3 is 15 residues long. The J segment lost 2 bases and the V segment lost 5 bases, leaving 9 bases of the junction unmatched. Germline values: CDR1 SQVTM, CDR2 ANQGSEA. CDR3 DNA: TGCAGCGTTCTCGATAGCGGACAGGGGAACTATGGCTACACCTTC. As protein: CSVLDSGQGNYGYTF.

The chain links TRBV4-3 to TRBJ1-1; D is uncertain. V was trimmed by 4 bases and J by 1 base, leaving 13 bases between them. Germline V gene sequence: CDR1 LGHNA, CDR2 YSLEER. CDR3 length equals 15 residues. The CDR3: CASSRARRGNTEAFF. CDR3 DNA: TGCGCCAGCAGCCGAGCAAGACGGGGGAACACTGAAGCTTTCTTT.

The chain uses TRBV7-9 and TRBJ2-4; possibly TRBD2 for D (6 bases). V lost 5 bases and J 6 bases, leaving 14 bases between the germline ends. This CDR3 has 14 residues. CDR1 SEHNR and CDR2 FQNEAQ come from the germline V gene (reference sequence). CDR3 protein: CASSQAPGVNIQYF. The CDR3 nucleotides read TGTGCCAGCAGCCAAGCCCCGGGAGTAAACATTCAGTACTTC.

This clone was counted between two and nine times. V and J are TRBV19 and TRBJ1-2; 9 bases line up with TRBD1. The ends lost 1 base at V and 5 bases at J; junction bases unmatched: 2. CDR3 size: 14 residues. The V gene's germline CDR1 is LNHDA and CDR2 SQIVND (reference sequence). This CDR3 is CASSIGDRGYGYTF. Written as DNA, the CDR3 is TGTGCCAGTAGTATAGGAGACAGGGGGTATGGCTACACCTTC. Full variable domain (outside the CDR3, taken from reference TRBV19 and TRBJ1-2): DGGITQSPKYLFRKEGQNVTLSCEQNLNHDAMYWYRQDPGQGLRLIYYSQIVNDFQKGDIAEGYSVSREKKESFPLTVTSAQKNPTAFYLCASSIGDRGYGYTFGSGTRLTVV.